This is a list of T cell receptor beta chains from one sample in a study of T cells in Graves' hyperthyroidism and ophthalmopathy. Using its own MiXCR run on the multiplex PCR reads, TCRdb lists one record per CDR3 protein. In the table there are hundreds of thousands of distinct CDR3 sequences, around 13% of which are singletons. The material sequenced was blood. The receptors were sampled from a woman aged 25 to 39 with Graves' hyperthyroidism that later progressed to Graves' ophthalmopathy. The conserved cysteine and the conserved F or W are not part of the CDR3 here. A D gene is named only where the DNA matches it firmly. Only some rows state a clone size, as once, few, many or a class for expanded clones.

CDR3: ASSLDRSGGSTGELF
size: many
D: -
J: TRBJ2-2
V: TRBV7-2

CDR3: ASSVDGEVGEQY
size: few
D: -
J: TRBJ2-7
V: TRBV9

CDR3: ASSSNSNEKLF
size: many
D: -
J: TRBJ1-4
V: TRBV7-2

CDR3: SARVPLRISAYNEQF
size: many
D: -
J: TRBJ2-1
V: TRBV20-1

CDR3: ASSYSASGSIYEQY
size: many
D: TRBD2
J: TRBJ2-7
V: TRBV6-5

CDR3: ASSVGFTNTGELF
size: -
D: -
J: TRBJ2-2
V: TRBV9

CDR3: ASSLGQSLDSPLH
size: many
D: -
J: TRBJ1-6
V: TRBV12-3/TRBV12-4

CDR3: SVEDQGGNQPQH
size: many
D: TRBD1
J: TRBJ1-5
V: TRBV29-1

CDR3: ASSGPGPPLH
size: many
D: -
J: TRBJ1-6
V: TRBV9

CDR3: ASSISGTVYGYT
size: many
D: TRBD1
J: TRBJ1-2
V: TRBV19

CDR3: ASSLEGEGRTYEQY
size: many
D: -
J: TRBJ2-7
V: TRBV7-9

CDR3: ASSLSALAYT
size: few
D: -
J: TRBJ1-2
V: TRBV12-3/TRBV12-4

CDR3: ASSYQGGYSSEAF
size: many
D: TRBD1
J: TRBJ1-1
V: TRBV6-5

CDR3: ASSQGQGVRSRTGELF
size: -
D: TRBD1
J: TRBJ2-2
V: TRBV4-2

CDR3: AISESLGTSVGNIQY
size: many
D: -
J: TRBJ2-4
V: TRBV10-3

CDR3: ASRGLSIYEQY
size: many
D: -
J: TRBJ2-7
V: TRBV27

CDR3: ASSLSAEGPYEQY
size: -
D: -
J: TRBJ2-7
V: TRBV12-3/TRBV12-4

CDR3: ASRPYRERSYNEQF
size: -
D: -
J: TRBJ2-1
V: TRBV28

CDR3: AIRVDRGVGGYT
size: many
D: TRBD1
J: TRBJ1-2
V: TRBV10-3

CDR3: ASSHGTGIEQY
size: many
D: TRBD1
J: TRBJ2-7
V: TRBV5-8

CDR3: SVEVAQGRAEAF
size: many
D: -
J: TRBJ1-1
V: TRBV29-1

CDR3: ASSPSPSGRALGDTQY
size: many
D: TRBD2
J: TRBJ2-3
V: TRBV5-1

CDR3: ASSLLRQEGYEQY
size: many
D: -
J: TRBJ2-7
V: TRBV5-1

CDR3: ASSFLGTSGPYEQY
size: few
D: TRBD2
J: TRBJ2-7
V: TRBV5-4

CDR3: ASTWSWTGDNTGELF
size: many
D: TRBD1
J: TRBJ2-2
V: TRBV28

CDR3: ASSYPPAEAF
size: many
D: -
J: TRBJ1-1
V: TRBV6-2/TRBV6-3

CDR3: ASSLADRTTDTQY
size: -
D: -
J: TRBJ2-3
V: TRBV11-2

CDR3: ASSLQGWATEAF
size: many
D: -
J: TRBJ1-1
V: TRBV12-3/TRBV12-4

CDR3: SVVTPRDSAYEQY
size: few
D: -
J: TRBJ2-7
V: TRBV29-1

CDR3: ASSRTGFGTDTQY
size: many
D: TRBD1
J: TRBJ2-3
V: TRBV7-9

CDR3: ARDLWDEQY
size: many
D: -
J: TRBJ2-7
V: TRBV14

CDR3: ASSDPGAYNEQF
size: once
D: -
J: TRBJ2-1
V: TRBV6-1

CDR3: ASSTSGQGLLRSYEQY
size: many
D: -
J: TRBJ2-7
V: TRBV12-3/TRBV12-4

CDR3: AIRSTPRLNTEAF
size: many
D: -
J: TRBJ1-1
V: TRBV10-3

CDR3: ASSYQGITEAF
size: -
D: -
J: TRBJ1-1
V: TRBV6-5

CDR3: ATSDLRSAGGSSYNEQF
size: many
D: TRBD2
J: TRBJ2-1
V: TRBV24-1

CDR3: ASSRIAPDEQY
size: -
D: -
J: TRBJ2-7
V: TRBV5-1

CDR3: SASDRGHTEAF
size: many
D: TRBD1
J: TRBJ1-1
V: TRBV20-1

CDR3: ASSSKGTGGWETQY
size: -
D: TRBD1
J: TRBJ2-5
V: TRBV7-9

CDR3: ASSPIHNEKLF
size: few
D: -
J: TRBJ1-4
V: TRBV7-9

CDR3: ASKNSFLGPGELF
size: few
D: -
J: TRBJ2-2
V: TRBV19

CDR3: ASSQVGRGRDTQY
size: -
D: -
J: TRBJ2-3
V: TRBV14

CDR3: ATLSGTGNEQF
size: -
D: TRBD1
J: TRBJ2-1
V: TRBV24-1

CDR3: SAIVGSNTGELF
size: few
D: -
J: TRBJ2-2
V: TRBV20-1

CDR3: SAPTSQGTYGYT
size: few
D: -
J: TRBJ1-2
V: TRBV20-1

CDR3: ASSKVADTQY
size: -
D: -
J: TRBJ2-3
V: TRBV5-1

CDR3: ASARGVGTDTQY
size: few
D: TRBD2
J: TRBJ2-3
V: TRBV7-3

CDR3: ASSQDLDLEQY
size: many
D: -
J: TRBJ2-7
V: TRBV3-1

CDR3: ASRSGIQYNEQF
size: many
D: TRBD2
J: TRBJ2-1
V: TRBV5-1

CDR3: ASSLLHVAGGDTQY
size: few
D: -
J: TRBJ2-3
V: TRBV4-2

CDR3: ASFLAEEGDTQY
size: few
D: -
J: TRBJ2-3
V: TRBV30

CDR3: ASTLGQFNQPQH
size: -
D: TRBD1
J: TRBJ1-5
V: TRBV28

CDR3: AISNTIGTGDNYGYT
size: many
D: TRBD1
J: TRBJ1-2
V: TRBV10-3